A single T cell receptor beta chain is shown here with its context. Participants in the exposed group had met a COVID-19 case in the 2 weeks before joining the study. This sample is drawn from a study of blood T cell repertoires in COVID-19. Study at large: Donors in the United States, Italy and Spain gave samples during acute or convalescent COVID-19.

Sequencing used immunoSEQ multiplex PCR; TCRdb keeps in-frame clones, though not all of them. The profile shows about 280,000 clones, roughly 80% of them singletons. The source of this sequence is a man between 35 and 55 years old who had been exposed to COVID-19. Sequenced input: PBMCs or T cells enriched from blood (not recorded which).

CDR3 loop: CASSNGDEKLFF. The CDR3 bases are TGTGCCAGCAGCAACGGAGATGAAAAACTGTTTTTT. V usage is TRBV21-1 and J usage is TRBJ1-4. TRBV21-1 is a pseudogene locus. The CDR3 consists of 12 residues.